The clone carrying this TCR beta chain was counted between two and nine times. Its antigen is not identified. Unique molecular identifiers were present in the TCR beta cDNA libraries. T cells numbering roughly 0.85 to 11 million gave rise to a few hundred thousand cDNA molecules. In TCRdb, the PCR reads were re-called with MiXCR into one record per CDR3 protein. Of about 430,000 distinct CDR3 sequences in the sample, 30% to 45% were seen once. The entry originates in a study of post-analysis software for immune sequencing data. Study-wide context: In terms of disease course, relapsing-remitting, secondary progressive and progressive-relapsing multiple sclerosis were included.

The CDR3 is 21 residues long. In germline, CDR1 is SQVTM, CDR2 ANQGSEA. V gave up 6 bases and J gave up 6 bases; unmatched junction bases: 25. Study conclusions and caveats: Roughly 5 TRBV segments, TRBV5-6, TRBV5-1 and TRBV20-1 among them, were found more frequent in patients than controls. Multiple sclerosis patients had significantly lower normalized Chao1 diversity than controls. When the samples were clustered directly with F measure, those that had been prepared in the same batch showed strong co-clustering.

This TCR derives from a girl aged 2 to 9 with multiple sclerosis. V and J are TRBV29-1 and TRBJ2-1, with TRBD2 matching 14 bases. The source material was blood. The CDR3 protein is CSVPKTRTSGRIPKITNEQFF. The CDR3 DNA reads as TGCAGCGTGCCGAAGACCCGGACTAGCGGGAGGATCCCCAAGATCACCAATGAGCAGTTCTTC.